The 7 T cell receptor beta chains below all came from one sample that was sequenced in a study of T cell repertoires in cytomegalovirus infection. TCRdb called the reads again in MiXCR, with one record for every CDR3 protein. The sample shows 300,000 or so distinct CDR3 sequences, roughly 9.3% of them seen only once. Specimen: PBMCs. All receptors derive from a human donor in good health (CMV status not recorded). Some clones in this sample may be carry-over from other donors' samples.

V is TRBV28 and J is TRBJ2-3, with 11 bases identical to TRBD2. CDR3 length: 16 residues. The germline CDR1 and CDR2 sequences are MDHEN and SYDVKM. The junction had 9 bases not matched to a gene; V was cut back by 4 bases and J by 6 bases. The CDR3 spells CASSSSGGRYSDTQYF. The CDR3, as DNA: TGTGCCAGCAGTTCTAGCGGGGGGCGCTATTCGGATACGCAGTATTTT.

This clonotype was picked up many times. This chain uses TRBV6-5 with TRBJ2-5, with D perhaps matching TRBD1 or TRBD2 (5 bases each). The CDR3 contains 14 residues. Germline CDR1 is MNHEY and CDR2 is SVGAGI. V dropped 5 bases and J dropped 5 bases, with 15 bases sitting between them. The CDR3 nucleotides are TGTGCCAGCAGTAACAGAGGGGCGACGGAGACCCAGTACTTC. Translated, it gives CASSNRGATETQYF.

This clonotype was counted many times. The rearrangement joins TRBV15 to TRBJ1-5; perhaps TRBD1 as D (5 bases). Germline CDR1 is LNHNV and CDR2 is YYDKDF (reference sequence). V was shortened by 1 base and J by 4 bases, with 8 bases between the two germline ends. This CDR3 spans 14 amino acids. CDR3 amino acids: CATSRGTTNQPQHF. The CDR3 DNA sequence: TGTGCCACCAGCAGAGGGACAACAAATCAGCCCCAGCATTTT.

CDR3 in amino acids: CASCSRQVYEQYF. CDR3 bases: TGTGCCAGCTGCTCTAGACAGGTTTACGAGCAGTACTTC. This sequence joins TRBV7-2 and TRBJ2-7, with D possibly TRBD1 on 6 matching bases. CDR3 length equals 13 residues. CDR1 SGHTA and CDR2 FQGNSA come from the germline V gene. V shed 8 bases and J shed 4 bases, with 15 bases lying between them.

This clonotype was found many times. This chain connects TRBV2 to TRBJ2-5; 9 bases agree with TRBD1. Per germline, CDR1 SNHLY and CDR2 FYNNEI. This CDR3 spans 13 amino acids. V was clipped by 6 bases and J by 5 bases; unmatched bases: 4. The CDR3 DNA sequence: TGTGCCAGCAGAGGACAGGGGCTTGAGACCCAGTACTTC. Amino acid sequence: CASRGQGLETQYF. Complete variable domain (other parts from reference TRBV2 and TRBJ2-5): EPEVTQTPSHQVTQMGQEVILRCVPISNHLYFYWYRQILGQKVEFLVSFYNNEISEKSEIFDDQFSVERPDGSNFTLKIRSTKLEDSAMYFCASRGQGLETQYFGPGTRLLVL.

Only a few counts were recorded for this clonotype. Here the CDR3 DNA reads TGTGCCAGCAGCTTAGGACAGGGGAACAATCAGCCCCAGCATTTT. This encodes CASSLGQGNNQPQHF. The chain links TRBV7-6 to TRBJ1-5, with 8 positions matching TRBD1. CDR3 length equals 15 residues. V gave up 1 base and J gave up 3 bases; unmatched junction bases: 2. Germline lookup yields CDR1 SGHVS and CDR2 FNYEAQ.

V usage is TRBV10-3 and J usage is TRBJ2-3; TRBD1 agrees at 8 bases. Trimming cost V 6 bases and J 3 bases; bases outside gene matches: 14. This CDR3 is 17 amino acids long. Per the germline V gene, CDR1 is ENHRY and CDR2 is SYGVKD. Written as DNA, the CDR3 is TGTGCCATCAGGGATCTCGGCGGACAGGGATTAACAGATACGCAGTATTTT. Protein: CAIRDLGGQGLTDTQYF.